Below are 3 T cell receptor beta chains sequenced from a single sample in a study of blood T cell repertoires in COVID-19. The protocol was immunoSEQ multiplex PCR, while the TCRdb copy is restricted to in-frame clones and leaves out a portion. This sample has about 22,000 clones, with about 88% found just once. Material: peripheral blood. Source of these receptors: a man in his sixties or seventies with COVID-19, enrolled during active disease.

The V call is TRBV10-2, the J call TRBJ1-2; 10 bases line up with TRBD1. V gave up 6 bases and J gave up 12 bases; unmatched junction bases: 4. CDR1 is WSHSY and CDR2 is SAAADI in the germline V gene. The CDR3 runs 11 residues. CDR3 coding DNA: TGCGCCAGCAGGGGACAGGGGACGCACACCTTC. It yields the protein CASRGQGTHTF.

A single count supports this clone. The chain combines TRBV10-2 with TRBJ1-1, with D possibly matching TRBD1 (6 bases). Germline assignment: CDR1 WSHSY and CDR2 SAAADI. Trimming pared 4 bases from V and 7 bases from J, leaving 16 bases between. The CDR3 length is 14 residues. The CDR3 nucleotides read TGCGCCAGCAGTGCGAACCAGGGGAGCGGTGAAGCTTTCTTT. Translated, it gives CASSANQGSGEAFF.

The CDR3 nucleotides are TGCGCCAGCAGCCAAGACGTCCCTCCGGCTGAAGCTTTCTTT. Translation: CASSQDVPPAEAFF. V is TRBV4-1 and J is TRBJ1-1, with no clear D. The CDR3 has 14 amino acids. Germline V gene lookup returns CDR1 MGHRA and CDR2 YSYEKL. V shed 0 bases and J shed 6 bases, with 11 bases lying between them.